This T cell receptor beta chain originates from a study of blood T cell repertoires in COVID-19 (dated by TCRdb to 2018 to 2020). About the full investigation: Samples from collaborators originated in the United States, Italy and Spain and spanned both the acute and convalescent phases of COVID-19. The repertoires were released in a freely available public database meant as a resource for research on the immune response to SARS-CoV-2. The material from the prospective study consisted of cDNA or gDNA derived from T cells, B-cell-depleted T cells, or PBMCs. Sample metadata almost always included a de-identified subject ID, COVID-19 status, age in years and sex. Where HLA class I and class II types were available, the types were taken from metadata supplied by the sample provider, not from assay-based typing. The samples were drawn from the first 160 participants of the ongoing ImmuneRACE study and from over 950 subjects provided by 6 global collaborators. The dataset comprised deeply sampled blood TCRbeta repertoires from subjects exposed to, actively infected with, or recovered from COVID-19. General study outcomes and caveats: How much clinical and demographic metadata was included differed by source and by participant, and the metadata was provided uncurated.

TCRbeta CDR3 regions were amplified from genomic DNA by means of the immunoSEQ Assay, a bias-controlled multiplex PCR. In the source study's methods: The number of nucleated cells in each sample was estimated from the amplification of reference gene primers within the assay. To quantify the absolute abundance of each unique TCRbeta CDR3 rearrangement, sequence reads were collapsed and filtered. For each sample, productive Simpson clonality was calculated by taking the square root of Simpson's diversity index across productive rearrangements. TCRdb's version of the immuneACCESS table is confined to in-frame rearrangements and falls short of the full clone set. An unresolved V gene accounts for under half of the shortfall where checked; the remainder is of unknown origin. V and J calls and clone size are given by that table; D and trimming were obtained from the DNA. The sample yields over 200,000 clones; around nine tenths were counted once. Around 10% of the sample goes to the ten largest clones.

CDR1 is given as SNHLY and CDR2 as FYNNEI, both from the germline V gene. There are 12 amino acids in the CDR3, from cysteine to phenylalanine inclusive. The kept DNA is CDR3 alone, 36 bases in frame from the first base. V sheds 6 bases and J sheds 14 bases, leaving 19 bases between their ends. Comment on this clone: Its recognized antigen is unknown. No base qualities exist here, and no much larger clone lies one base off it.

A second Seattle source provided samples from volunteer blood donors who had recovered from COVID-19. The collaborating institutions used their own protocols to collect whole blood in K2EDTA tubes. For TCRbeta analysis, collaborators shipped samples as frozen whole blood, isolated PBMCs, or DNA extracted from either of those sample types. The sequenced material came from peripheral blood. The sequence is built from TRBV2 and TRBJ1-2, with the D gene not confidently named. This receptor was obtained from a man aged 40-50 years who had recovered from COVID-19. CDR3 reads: CASRPGQWLITF. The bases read TGTGCCAGCAGACCTGGGCAGTGGTTAATTACCTTC.